Below, 7 T cell receptor beta chains from the same sample are listed, as sequenced in a study of cytomegalovirus exposure and HLA in healthy donors (dated by TCRdb to between 2016 and 2019). The library relied on the immunoSEQ multiplex PCR assay. In its TCRdb copy, this immuneACCESS table keeps in-frame sequences only and misses some clones. Where compared with another copy, unresolved V genes explain less than half of these, and the others have no known cause. The sample has about 150,000 clones on record, approximately 86% of them singletons. The ten largest clones take up around 20% of the sample. Sequenced material: PBMCs. The receptor set was obtained from a man aged 18 to 30 in good health and CMV-seropositive.

The CDR3 coding sequence is TGTGCCAGTAGTCTAAGACAGGGGGCACTTGGAAACACCATATATTTT. Encoded protein: CASSLRQGALGNTIYF. V is TRBV19 and J is TRBJ1-3; 10 bases match TRBD1. The CDR3 totals 16 residues. V lost 5 bases and J lost 3; bases outside the gene matches: 7. Germline V CDR1 and CDR2: LNHDA, SQIVND (reference sequence).

V and J are TRBV19 and TRBJ1-6, with 11 positions matching TRBD1. V shed 5 bases, J shed 0 bases, and the junction held 9 bases outside the gene matches. Germline assignment: CDR1 LNHDA and CDR2 SQIVND (reference sequence). This CDR3 spans 19 amino acids. CDR3 DNA: TGTGCCAGTAGTTACGGACAGGGGGCCACCGGCTCCTATAATTCACCCCTCCACTTT. Its translation is CASSYGQGATGSYNSPLHF.

V and J are TRBV10-3 and TRBJ2-5; 7 positions agree with TRBD1. Germline values: CDR1 ENHRY, CDR2 SYGVKD. This CDR3 has 15 residues. V lost 0 bases, J lost 3 bases, and 4 bases stayed unmatched. This CDR3 reads CAISESGTGEETQYF. CDR3 in DNA: TGTGCCATCAGTGAGTCGGGAACAGGGGAAGAGACCCAGTACTTC.

This CDR3 is CASSFSGIYNEQFF. The CDR3 coding sequence is TGTGCCAGCAGTTTCTCGGGAATCTACAATGAGCAGTTCTTC. V gene TRBV27 combines with J gene TRBJ2-1, with D perhaps matching TRBD2 (5 bases). CDR1 MNHEY and CDR2 SMNVEV come from the germline V gene (reference sequence). This CDR3 has 14 amino acids. The V gene lost 3 bases and the J gene lost 3 bases, with 9 bases spanning the gap.

CDR3 protein: CASSQGGGSGANVLTF. CDR3 DNA sequence: TGCGCCAGCAGCCAAGGCGGCGGCTCTGGGGCCAACGTCCTGACTTTC. The V gene is TRBV4-1, the J gene TRBJ2-6; unclear D gene. V gave up 1 base and J gave up 0 bases, with 7 bases separating them. In germline, CDR1 is MGHRA, CDR2 YSYEKL. The CDR3 consists of 16 residues.

V usage is TRBV7-6 and J usage is TRBJ1-2; D is perhaps TRBD1 (5 bases). Germline CDR1 is SGHVS and CDR2 is FNYEAQ. Trimming took off 1 base at V and 1 base at J, with 19 bases between the two ends. The CDR3 has 18 residues. CDR3 region: CASSLGETRGVLNYGYTF. CDR3 bases: TGTGCCAGCAGCTTAGGGGAAACACGGGGGGTACTTAACTATGGCTACACCTTC.

The rearrangement links TRBV6-5 to TRBJ2-1, with 7 bases aligning to TRBD1. This CDR3 region has 13 residues. The V gene end was trimmed by 6 bases and the J gene end by 7 bases; junction bases not matched to a gene: 6. Germline V gives CDR1 MNHEY, CDR2 SVGAGI. The CDR3 sequence is CASRSQGTNEQFF. For the CDR3, the DNA is TGTGCCAGCAGATCACAGGGGACGAATGAGCAGTTCTTC.